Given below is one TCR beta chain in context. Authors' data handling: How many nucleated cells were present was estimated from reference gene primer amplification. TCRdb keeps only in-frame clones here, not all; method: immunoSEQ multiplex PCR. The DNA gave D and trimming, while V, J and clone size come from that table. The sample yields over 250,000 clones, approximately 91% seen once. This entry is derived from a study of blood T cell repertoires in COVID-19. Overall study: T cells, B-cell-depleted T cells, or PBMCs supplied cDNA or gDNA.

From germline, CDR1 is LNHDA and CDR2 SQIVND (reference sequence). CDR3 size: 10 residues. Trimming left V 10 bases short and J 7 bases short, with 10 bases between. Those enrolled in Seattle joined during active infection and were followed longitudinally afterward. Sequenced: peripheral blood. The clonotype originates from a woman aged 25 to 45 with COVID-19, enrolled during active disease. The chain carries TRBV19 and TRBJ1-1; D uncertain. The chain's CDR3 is CATYRGEAFF. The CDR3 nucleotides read TGTGCCACTTACCGAGGTGAAGCTTTCTTT.